The 27 T cell receptor beta chains reported below all come from one sample, sequenced in a study of shared clonotypes between healthy human individuals. Method: immunoSEQ multiplex PCR; TCRdb's copy keeps in-frame clones and lacks some. Among a few million clones, just over 90% were seen once, and the ten largest hold 0.14%. Sequencing was done on a sample of naive CD4+ T cells sorted from blood. The subset is: CD45RA+ positively selected. These receptors were taken from a man between 18 and 29 years old in good health.

This chain links TRBV9 with TRBJ2-1; tentative D call: TRBD1 (5 bases). V was pared by 0 bases and J by 0 bases, with 7 bases between. Germline V lookup: CDR1 SGDLS, CDR2 YYNGEE. This CDR3 comprises 15 residues. The CDR3 loop reads CASSVDGHSYNEQFF. CDR3 DNA sequence: TGTGCCAGCAGCGTAGACGGACACTCCTACAATGAGCAGTTCTTC.

V usage is TRBV5-4 and J usage is TRBJ2-1; 7 positions match TRBD2. The V segment lost 3 bases and the J segment 6 bases; nucleotides outside the gene matches: 9. This CDR3 has 15 amino acids. The germline CDR1 and CDR2 sequences are SGHNT and YYREEE (reference sequence). The CDR3 nucleotides are TGTGCCAGCAGCTCCGGACTAGATAGGGCCAATGAGCAGTTCTTC. It encodes CASSSGLDRANEQFF.

The CDR3 spells CASGLGQGTNVLTF. Written as DNA, the CDR3 is TGTGCTAGTGGTTTGGGACAGGGTACCAACGTCCTGACTTTC. The gene calls are TRBV12-5 and TRBJ2-6, with 7 nucleotides matching TRBD1. Unmatched junction bases numbered 2, after V lost 1 base and J lost 8 bases. The germline V gene has CDR1 LGHNT and CDR2 FRNRAP. The CDR3 totals 14 residues. Looking up the rest from reference TRBV12-5 and TRBJ2-6 gives the full variable domain: DARVTQTPRHKVTEMGQEVTMRCQPILGHNTVFWYRQTMMQGLELLAYFRNRAPLDDSGMPKDRFSAEMPDATLATLKIQPSEPRDSAVYFCASGLGQGTNVLTFGAGSRLTVL.

The chain uses TRBV7-2 and TRBJ2-5; TRBD1 matches at 7 bases. V shed 5 bases and J 5 bases; nucleotides not matched to a gene: 2. The germline V gene encodes CDR1 SGHTA and CDR2 FQGNSA. This CDR3 region has 12 residues. This CDR3 is CASSQGVETQYF. The DNA for the CDR3 is TGTGCCAGCAGCCAGGGGGTGGAGACCCAGTACTTC.

Only one count was recorded for this clone. This sequence joins TRBV25-1 and TRBJ1-2; 8 positions match TRBD1. The V gene's germline CDR1 is MGHDK and CDR2 SYGVNS. This CDR3 region has 14 residues. V was pared by 4 bases and J by 8 bases, with 9 bases of the junction left unmatched. In DNA form, the CDR3 reads TGTGCCAGCAGTGGACAGGGACAGGAGAAGGGCTACACCTTC. It codes for CASSGQGQEKGYTF.

As for this clone: The sample carries other DNA sequences with the same CDR3. The CDR3 bases are TGTGCCAGCAGCAACTATGGCTACACCTTC. Protein: CASSNYGYTF. V gene TRBV2 combines with J gene TRBJ1-2; D is unclear. Germline values: CDR1 SNHLY, CDR2 FYNNEI. Deletions cut 6 bases from V and 2 bases from J, with 1 base between. The CDR3 runs 10 residues.

This sequence joins TRBV7-2 and TRBJ1-2; D might be TRBD1 (6 bases). The V gene's germline CDR1 is SGHTA and CDR2 FQGNSA. Between the trimmed V and J ends, which lost 6 bases and 2 bases, there was a span of 16 bases. This CDR3 has 15 amino acids. The CDR3 DNA sequence: TGTGCCAGCAGTTCAGAAGTGGGGGCGAACTATGGCTACACCTTC. Amino acid sequence: CASSSEVGANYGYTF.

This clone was picked up a small number of times. The chain carries TRBV10-3 and TRBJ1-1; tentatively, D is TRBD1 (5 bases). There are 14 residues in the CDR3. CDR1 and CDR2 (germline): ENHRY, SYGVKD. Between the trimmed V and J ends, which lost 6 bases and 2 bases, there was a span of 13 bases. The chain's CDR3 is CAISAPTGNTEAFF. In DNA form, the CDR3 reads TGTGCCATCAGCGCCCCTACAGGTAACACTGAAGCTTTCTTT.

This CDR3 reads CASSLRDRGTTDTQYF. CDR3 DNA: TGTGCCAGCAGCCTCCGGGACAGGGGCACCACAGATACGCAGTATTTT. The J gene is TRBJ2-3, the V gene TRBV2, with TRBD1 identical over 10 bases. Trimming removed 6 bases from V and 2 bases from J; junction bases left unmatched: 8. CDR3 length equals 16 residues. The germline gives CDR1 SNHLY, CDR2 FYNNEI.

V is TRBV5-1 and J is TRBJ1-4; 7 positions agree with TRBD1. The germline CDR1 and CDR2 sequences are SGHRS and YFSETQ. CDR3 length: 15 amino acids. With V trimmed by 6 bases and J by 8 bases, 13 bases remained unmatched. The CDR3 sequence: CASKEPRDRGEKLFF. In DNA form, the CDR3 reads TGCGCCAGCAAAGAACCCCGGGACAGAGGCGAAAAACTGTTTTTT.

This clone was found a few times. The rearrangement uses TRBV5-1 and TRBJ2-7; D is tentatively TRBD1 or TRBD2 (5 bases each). Between the trimmed V and J ends, which lost 0 bases and 3 bases, there was a span of 7 bases. CDR3 length equals 13 residues. Germline loops: CDR1 SGHRS, CDR2 YFSETQ. Here the CDR3 DNA reads TGCGCCAGCAGCTTGGTGGGGGTCTACGAGCAGTACTTC. Translated: CASSLVGVYEQYF.

This sequence joins TRBV6-5 and TRBJ1-2; perhaps TRBD1 as D (5 bases). Looked up from germline, CDR1 is MNHEY and CDR2 is SVGAGI. The CDR3 covers 16 residues. V was shortened by 4 bases and J by 0 bases, with 15 bases between the two germline ends. CDR3 sequence: CASSSYGTVANYGYTF. DNA of the CDR3: TGTGCCAGCAGTTCTTATGGGACGGTCGCTAACTATGGCTACACCTTC.

This clone came up a few times. Other DNA sequences in the sample encode the same CDR3. The rearrangement links TRBV19 to TRBJ1-5; D is uncertain. Deletions cut 0 bases from V and 1 base from J, with 1 base between. The germline V gene encodes CDR1 LNHDA and CDR2 SQIVND (reference sequence). This CDR3 has 13 residues. CDR3 sequence (DNA): TGTGCCAGTAGTATAGAAAGCAATCAGCCCCAGCATTTT. Its translation: CASSIESNQPQHF.

The V call is TRBV19, the J call TRBJ2-7, with D possibly being TRBD1 or TRBD2 (6 bases each). Trimming removed 7 bases at V and 3 bases at J, with 22 bases between. The germline V gene encodes CDR1 LNHDA and CDR2 SQIVND (reference sequence). This CDR3 comprises 16 residues. CDR3 residues: CASTDGALGGFYEQYF. In DNA, the CDR3 is TGTGCCAGTACCGATGGAGCTTTAGGGGGGTTCTACGAGCAGTACTTC.

The CDR3, as DNA: TGTGCCAGCAGCTTAGACAGGGGGGGGAAGTTCTTC. It specifies CASSLDRGGKFF. This chain uses TRBV7-2 with TRBJ2-1; the D gene is possibly TRBD1 (8 bases). Per germline, CDR1 SGHTA and CDR2 FQGNSA. The V end was cut by 1 base, the J end by 14 bases, with 12 bases between. The CDR3 has 12 residues.

The rearrangement joins TRBV27 to TRBJ2-5, with 10 bases fitting TRBD2. The CDR3 covers 17 residues. The germline V gene encodes CDR1 MNHEY and CDR2 SMNVEV (reference sequence). Unmatched junction bases numbered 13, after V lost 5 bases and J lost 4 bases. The CDR3 sequence is CASSPRLSGGVGETQYF. The CDR3 nucleotides read TGTGCCAGCAGTCCGCGCCTAAGCGGGGGGGTCGGAGAGACCCAGTACTTC.

This chain joins TRBV10-3 and TRBJ2-5; D tentatively reads TRBD1 or TRBD2 (5 bases each). Germline CDR1 reads ENHRY; CDR2 reads SYGVKD. This CDR3 comprises 15 residues. The V gene lost 6 bases and the J gene lost 1 base, with 15 bases spanning the gap. CDR3: CAISLGPPPQETQYF. The CDR3 coding sequence is TGTGCCATCAGCCTGGGACCCCCTCCCCAAGAGACCCAGTACTTC.

About this clone itself: This CDR3 is also generated by other DNA sequences in the sample. The gene calls are TRBV6-5 and TRBJ1-4; TRBD1 agrees at 8 bases. CDR1 is MNHEY, CDR2 SVGAGI, per germline. J lost 8 bases, V lost 0 bases, and 5 bases had no gene match. This CDR3 is 15 amino acids long. CDR3 residues: CASSYSTGVGEKLFF. In DNA, the CDR3 is TGTGCCAGCAGTTACTCGACAGGGGTAGGAGAAAAACTGTTTTTT.

This clone has a single count. Other DNA sequences in the sample encode the same CDR3. The chain joins TRBV7-2 to TRBJ2-3; TRBD1 agrees at 8 bases. V shed 3 bases, J shed 4 bases, and the junction held 3 bases outside the gene matches. This CDR3 contains 14 residues. Germline-derived CDR1 and CDR2 are SGHTA and FQGNSA. The CDR3 protein is CASSFDRGPDTQYF. The CDR3 DNA reads as TGTGCCAGCAGCTTCGACAGGGGACCAGATACGCAGTATTTT.

The chain couples TRBV13 to TRBJ2-7, with D tentatively TRBD1 (6 bases). V lost 2 bases and J lost 7, with 21 bases in between. CDR3 size: 16 residues. Per germline, CDR1 PRHDT and CDR2 FYEKMQ (reference sequence). CDR3 DNA sequence: TGTGCCAGCAGCTTAAGGGACCGCCAGGGGTCTACGGAGCAGTACTTC. It codes for CASSLRDRQGSTEQYF.

This chain joins TRBV19 and TRBJ2-3; D gene ambiguous. V lost 5 bases to trimming and J lost 0 bases, with 9 bases between them. The CDR3 sequence is 14 residues long. CDR1 and CDR2 from the germline V gene are LNHDA and SQIVND (reference sequence). CDR3 sequence reads: CASSLGPSTDTQYF. The DNA of the CDR3 is TGTGCCAGTAGTTTAGGGCCAAGCACAGATACGCAGTATTTT.

This clone showed up just a few times. V is TRBV5-1 and J is TRBJ1-1; no firm D call. Germline V gives CDR1 SGHRS, CDR2 YFSETQ. The CDR3 extends over 11 amino acids. V was clipped by 5 bases and J by 7 bases, with 9 bases between them. The chain's CDR3 is CASRVGSEAFF. CDR3 DNA: TGCGCCAGCAGAGTTGGGAGTGAAGCTTTCTTT.

The chain couples TRBV19 to TRBJ2-6, with no clear D. V lost 7 bases and J 4 bases, leaving 8 bases between the germline ends. Looked up from germline, CDR1 is LNHDA and CDR2 is SQIVND (reference sequence). The CDR3 contains 13 residues. The chain's CDR3 is CASINPGANVLTF. In nucleotides, the CDR3 is TGTGCCAGTATCAACCCCGGGGCCAACGTCCTGACTTTC.

The J gene is TRBJ2-3, the V gene TRBV2, with 11 bases lining up with TRBD2. After removal of 4 bases from V and 11 bases from J, the junction contained 11 bases not matched to a gene. This CDR3 is built from 15 residues. Germline-derived CDR1 and CDR2 are SNHLY and FYNNEI. CDR3 sequence: CASSGIELAGARQYF. CDR3 nucleotide sequence: TGTGCCAGCAGTGGAATTGAACTAGCGGGAGCGAGGCAGTATTTT.

This chain connects TRBV6-1 to TRBJ2-7; D is perhaps TRBD2 (6 bases). CDR3 length: 14 residues. V gave up 6 bases and J gave up 4 bases, with 16 bases separating them. Germline lookup yields CDR1 MNHNS and CDR2 SASEGT. CDR3 amino acids: CASRRTDAGYEQYF. The CDR3, as DNA: TGTGCCAGCAGAAGGACCGATGCGGGATACGAGCAGTACTTC.

The chain uses TRBV5-1 and TRBJ1-2, with TRBD1 matching 9 bases. CDR3 length equals 16 residues. Looked up from germline, CDR1 is SGHRS and CDR2 is YFSETQ. V shed 3 bases, J shed 2 bases, and the junction held 8 bases outside the gene matches. The CDR3 sequence: CASSSGTGLKNYGYTF. The DNA of the CDR3 is TGCGCCAGCAGCTCCGGGACAGGGTTAAAGAACTATGGCTACACCTTC.

In this sample, this clone turned up a few times. The V call is TRBV11-2, the J call TRBJ1-4, with D maybe TRBD1 (6 bases). Trimming shortened V by 5 bases and J by 11 bases, and 12 bases separated the two germline ends. Germline V gives CDR1 SGHAT, CDR2 FQNNGV. CDR3 length equals 12 residues. The CDR3 nucleotides are TGTGCCAGCAGCCTAGGGGGGGGCAAACTGTTTTTT. Translation gives CASSLGGGKLFF.